The rows below give T cell receptor beta chains drawn from one sample of a study of memory CD4+ T cells and cytomegalovirus serostatus. TCRdb's table, derived via immunoSEQ multiplex PCR, lists solely in-frame clones and lacks some. The sample holds 40,000 to 50,000 clones, just over 75% seen once. The sample taken for sequencing was memory CD4+ T cells from blood. These receptors were obtained from an adult in good health and CMV-seronegative. CDR3s include the opening cysteine and the closing phenylalanine or tryptophan. D genes are given only for firm matches. Only part of the rows carry a size: once, few, many, or a class if the clone is expanded.

>TRBJ2-2|TRBV18|once|TRBD1
CASSPRQGNTGELFF
TGTGCCAGCTCACCAAGACAGGGGAACACCGGGGAGCTGTTTTTT
>TRBJ1-3|TRBV5-6|NA|NA
CASSFNRGNTIYF
TGTGCCAGCAGCTTCAACCGGGGAAACACCATATATTTT
>TRBJ1-5|TRBV5-8|NA|NA
CASSLRGSNQPQHF
TGTGCCAGCAGCTTGCGGGGATCCAATCAGCCCCAGCATTTT
>TRBJ1-2|TRBV30|NA|NA
CAWSTRTPVYGYTF
TGTGCCTGGAGTACAAGGACACCGGTCTATGGCTACACCTTC
>TRBJ1-3|TRBV5-1|NA|NA
CASSLGPGGSGNTIYF
TGCGCCAGCAGCTTGGGTCCGGGGGGCTCTGGAAACACCATATATTTT
>TRBJ1-2|TRBV7-2|NA|NA
CASSLVGDPGRYGYTF
TGTGCCAGCAGCTTAGTTGGGGACCCCGGACGGTATGGCTACACCTTC
>TRBJ2-5|TRBV5-4|NA|NA
CASSPAGTQETQYF
TGTGCCAGCAGTCCTGCCGGGACTCAAGAGACCCAGTACTTC
>TRBJ2-5|TRBV28|NA|NA
CASSPRDAGRETQYF
TGTGCCAGCAGCCCTCGGGACGCAGGTCGAGAGACCCAGTACTTC
>TRBJ2-5|TRBV5-4|NA|TRBD2
CASSSRLAGEETQYF
TGTGCCAGCAGCTCGCGACTAGCGGGGGAAGAGACCCAGTACTTC
>TRBJ1-4|TRBV28|NA|NA
CASSLHGAGANEKLFF
TGTGCCAGCAGTCTCCATGGTGCCGGAGCTAATGAAAAACTGTTTTTT
>TRBJ2-1|TRBV19|NA|NA
CASSSPLAGEQFF
TGTGCCAGTAGTAGTCCACTCGCGGGTGAGCAGTTCTTC
>TRBJ1-3|TRBV30|NA|NA
CAWMSSLSGNTIYF
TGTGCCTGGATGTCGTCCCTCTCTGGAAACACCATATATTTT
>TRBJ2-3|TRBV19|NA|TRBD2
CASSKAGGGGDTQYF
TGTGCCAGTAGTAAGGCGGGGGGCGGCGGAGATACGCAGTATTTT
>TRBJ1-1|TRBV9|once|NA
CASSVGPNTEAFF
TGTGCCAGCAGCGTAGGCCCTAACACTGAAGCTTTCTTT
>TRBJ1-2|TRBV15|NA|NA
CATSRGGNAGYGYTF
TGTGCCACCAGCAGAGGAGGGAATGCGGGCTATGGCTACACCTTC
>TRBJ1-1|TRBV29-1|NA|NA
CSARVSTEAFF
TGCAGCGCTCGGGTCAGCACTGAAGCTTTCTTT
>TRBJ2-5|TRBV7-7|NA|TRBD2
CASSPGLAGGLETQYF
TGTGCCAGCAGCCCCGGACTAGCGGGGGGGCTGGAGACCCAGTACTTC
>TRBJ2-7|TRBV7-2|once|NA
CASSKETVSYEQYF
TGTGCCAGCAGCAAAGAGACAGTATCCTACGAGCAGTACTTC
>TRBJ2-5|TRBV10-3|NA|NA
CAMGRKERETQYF
TGTGCCATGGGAAGGAAGGAACGAGAGACCCAGTACTTC
>TRBJ2-1|TRBV6-1|NA|NA
CASSDGRDHSSYNEQFF
TGTGCCAGCAGTGACGGTAGGGATCACAGCTCCTACAATGAGCAGTTCTTC
>TRBJ1-1|TRBV6-4|few|NA
CASSGTWGTEAFF
TGTGCCAGCAGTGGCACCTGGGGCACTGAAGCTTTCTTT
>TRBJ2-7|TRBV18|NA|NA
CASSPVQGSYEQYF
TGTGCCAGCTCACCCGTACAGGGCTCCTACGAGCAGTACTTC
>TRBJ2-1|TRBV4-2|once|TRBD1
CASSPGTGQGAGEQFF
TGTGCCAGCAGCCCAGGAACGGGACAGGGGGCAGGGGAGCAGTTCTTC
>TRBJ2-1|TRBV20-1|medium-sized|NA
CSARSAYEQFF
TGCAGTGCTAGATCAGCTTATGAGCAGTTCTTC